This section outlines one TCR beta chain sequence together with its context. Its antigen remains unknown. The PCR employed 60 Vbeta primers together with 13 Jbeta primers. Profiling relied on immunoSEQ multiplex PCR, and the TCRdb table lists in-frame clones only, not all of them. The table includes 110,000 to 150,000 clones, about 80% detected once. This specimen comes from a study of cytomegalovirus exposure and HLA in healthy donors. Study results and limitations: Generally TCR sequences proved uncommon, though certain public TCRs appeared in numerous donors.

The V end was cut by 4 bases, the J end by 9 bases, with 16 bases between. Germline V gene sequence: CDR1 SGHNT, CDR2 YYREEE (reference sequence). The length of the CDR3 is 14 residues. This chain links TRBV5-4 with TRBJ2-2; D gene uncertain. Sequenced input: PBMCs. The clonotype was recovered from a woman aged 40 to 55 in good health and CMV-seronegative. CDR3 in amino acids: CASSPDLSGRELFF. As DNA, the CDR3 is TGTGCCAGCAGCCCAGACTTGTCTGGAAGGGAGCTGTTTTTT. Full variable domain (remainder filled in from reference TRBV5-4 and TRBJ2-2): ETGVTQSPTHLIKTRGQQVTLRCSSQSGHNTVSWYQQALGQGPQFIFQYYREEENGRGNFPPRFSGLQFPNYSSELNVNALELDDSALYLCASSPDLSGRELFFGEGSRLTVL.